This TCR beta chain was sequenced during a study of beta chain features in type 1 diabetes. cDNA synthesis used the whole RNA isolate, giving expressed TCRB sequences. There were millions of reads on average in the naive, central memory and regulatory T cell samples. Sequencing used immunoSEQ multiplex PCR; TCRdb keeps in-frame clones, though not all of them. The sample has around 150,000 clones, less than 9.5% seen once. Comments on this clone: Antigen specificity is unknown.

Germline V gene sequence: CDR1 SGHNT, CDR2 YYREEE (reference sequence). The V segment lost 0 bases and the J segment 4 bases; nucleotides outside the gene matches: 4. This CDR3 has 15 residues. General observations from the study: High TCR expression in some cells could lead to their over-representation in cDNA sequencing. Possible PCR preference for shorter templates applied equally to patients and controls.

The sequence was obtained from a man aged 18 to 30 in good health. The chain has TRBV5-4 and TRBJ1-3, with 7 nucleotides matching TRBD1. Sequenced input: central memory CD4+ T cells from blood. The CDR3 nucleotides are TGTGCCAGCAGCTTGGGCGGGACAGTAGGAAACACCATATATTTT. Translated: CASSLGGTVGNTIYF.